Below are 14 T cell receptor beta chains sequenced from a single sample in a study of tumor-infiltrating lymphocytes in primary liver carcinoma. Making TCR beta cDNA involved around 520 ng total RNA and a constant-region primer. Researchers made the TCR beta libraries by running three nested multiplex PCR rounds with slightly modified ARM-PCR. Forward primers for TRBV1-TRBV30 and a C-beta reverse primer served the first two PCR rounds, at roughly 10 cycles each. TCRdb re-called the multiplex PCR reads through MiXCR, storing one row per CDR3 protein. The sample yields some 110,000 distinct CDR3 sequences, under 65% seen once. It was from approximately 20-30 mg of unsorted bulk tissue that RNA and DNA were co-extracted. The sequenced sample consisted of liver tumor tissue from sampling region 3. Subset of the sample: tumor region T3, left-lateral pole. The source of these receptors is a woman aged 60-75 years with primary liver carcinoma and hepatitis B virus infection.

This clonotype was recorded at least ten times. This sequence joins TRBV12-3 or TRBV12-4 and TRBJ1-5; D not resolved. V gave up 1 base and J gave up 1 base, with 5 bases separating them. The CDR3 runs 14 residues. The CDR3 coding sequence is TGTGCCAGCAGTTTAGGGGGAAGCAATCAGCCCCAGCATTTT. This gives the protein CASSLGGSNQPQHF.

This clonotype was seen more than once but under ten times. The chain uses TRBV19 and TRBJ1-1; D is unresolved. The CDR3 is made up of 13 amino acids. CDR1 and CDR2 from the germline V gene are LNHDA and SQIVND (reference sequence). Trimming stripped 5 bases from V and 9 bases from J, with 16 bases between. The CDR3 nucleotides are TGTGCCAGTAGTTTATCCGGTGGCGGTAAAGCTTTCTTT. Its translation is CASSLSGGGKAFF.

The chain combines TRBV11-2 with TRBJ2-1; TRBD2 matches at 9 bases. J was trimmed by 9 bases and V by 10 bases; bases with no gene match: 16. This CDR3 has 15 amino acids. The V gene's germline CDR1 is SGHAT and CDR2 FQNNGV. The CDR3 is CANDSPGTSLGEQFF. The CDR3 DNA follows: TGTGCCAACGACTCCCCCGGGACTAGCCTGGGTGAGCAGTTCTTC.

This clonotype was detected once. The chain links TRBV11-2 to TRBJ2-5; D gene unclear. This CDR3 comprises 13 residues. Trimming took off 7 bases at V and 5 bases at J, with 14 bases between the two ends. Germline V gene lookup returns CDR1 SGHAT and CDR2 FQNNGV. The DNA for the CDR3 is TGTGCCAGCAACTCCGGGCTCGGGGAGACCCAGTACTTC. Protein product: CASNSGLGETQYF.

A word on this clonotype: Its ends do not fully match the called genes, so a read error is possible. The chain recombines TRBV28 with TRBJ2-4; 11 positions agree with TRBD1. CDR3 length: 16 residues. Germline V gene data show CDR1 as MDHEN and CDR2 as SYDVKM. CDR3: CAGSSRGQGGKNIQYF. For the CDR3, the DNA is TGCGCCGGCAGTTCCAGGGGACAGGGGGGCAAAAACATTCAATACTTC.

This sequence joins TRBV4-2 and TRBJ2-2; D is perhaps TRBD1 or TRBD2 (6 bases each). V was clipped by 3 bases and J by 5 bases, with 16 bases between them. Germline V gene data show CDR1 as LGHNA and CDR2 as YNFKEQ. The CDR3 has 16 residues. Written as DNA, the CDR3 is TGTGCCAGCAGCCATACTGTGGGGGCGGGAACCGGGGAGCTGTTTTTT. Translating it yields CASSHTVGAGTGELFF.

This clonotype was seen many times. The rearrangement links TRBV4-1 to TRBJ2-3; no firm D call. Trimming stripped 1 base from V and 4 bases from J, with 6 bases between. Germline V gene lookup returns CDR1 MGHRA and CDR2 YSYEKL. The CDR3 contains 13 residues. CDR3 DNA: TGCGCCAGCAGCCAAGGAGCAGCAGATACGCAGTATTTT. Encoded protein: CASSQGAADTQYF.

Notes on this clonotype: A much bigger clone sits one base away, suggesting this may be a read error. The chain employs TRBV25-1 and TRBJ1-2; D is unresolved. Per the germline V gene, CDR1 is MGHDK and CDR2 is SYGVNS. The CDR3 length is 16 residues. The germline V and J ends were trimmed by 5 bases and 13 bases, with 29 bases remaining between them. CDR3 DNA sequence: TGTGCCAGCAGTACCTCGGGCGACGGCCGACGAGTTAGCTGCACCTTC. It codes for CASSTSGDGRRVSCTF.

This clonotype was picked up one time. The CDR3 DNA is TGTGCTAGCGGCCCTCCACGGGGCTTGAGCACTGAAGCTTTCTTT. This sequence encodes CASGPPRGLSTEAFF. V gene TRBV11-3 combines with J gene TRBJ1-1; D may be TRBD1 (5 bases). Germline CDR1 is SGHNT and CDR2 is YENEEA. The CDR3 has 15 amino acids.

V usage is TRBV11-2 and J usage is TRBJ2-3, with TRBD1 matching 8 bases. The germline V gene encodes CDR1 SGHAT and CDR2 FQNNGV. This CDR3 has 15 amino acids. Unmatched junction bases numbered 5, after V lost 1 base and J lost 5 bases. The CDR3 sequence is CASSLGQGTGDTQYF. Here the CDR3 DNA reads TGTGCCAGCAGCTTAGGACAGGGGACCGGAGATACGCAGTATTTT. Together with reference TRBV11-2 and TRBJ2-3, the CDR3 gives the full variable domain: EAGVAQSPRYKIIEKRQSVAFWCNPISGHATLYWYQQILGQGPKLLIQFQNNGVVDDSQLPKDRFSAERLKGVDSTLKIQPAKLEDSAVYLCASSLGQGTGDTQYFGPGTRLTVL.

The CDR3 region is CASAEGRGATFETQYF. The CDR3 DNA sequence: TGTGCCAGCGCCGAAGGGAGGGGCGCGACGTTTGAGACCCAGTACTTC. The chain uses TRBV11-2 and TRBJ2-5, with 7 bases fitting TRBD2. From germline, CDR1 is SGHAT and CDR2 FQNNGV. Unmatched junction bases numbered 17, after V lost 8 bases and J lost 5 bases. The CDR3 length is 16 residues.

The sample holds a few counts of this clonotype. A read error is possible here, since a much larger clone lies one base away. CDR3 nucleotide sequence: TGTGCCAGCGGCCAATCAGGGGCCTACGAGCAGTACTTC. This gives the protein CASGQSGAYEQYF. This chain connects TRBV4-2 to TRBJ2-7; D possibly corresponds to TRBD1 (6 bases). The CDR3 totals 13 residues. The germline CDR1 and CDR2 sequences are LGHNA and YNFKEQ.

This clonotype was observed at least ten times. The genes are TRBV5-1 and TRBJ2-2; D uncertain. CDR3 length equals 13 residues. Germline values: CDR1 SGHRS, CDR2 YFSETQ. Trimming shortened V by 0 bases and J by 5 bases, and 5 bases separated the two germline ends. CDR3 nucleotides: TGCGCCAGCAGCTTGGAGACTACCGGGGAGCTGTTTTTT. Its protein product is CASSLETTGELFF.

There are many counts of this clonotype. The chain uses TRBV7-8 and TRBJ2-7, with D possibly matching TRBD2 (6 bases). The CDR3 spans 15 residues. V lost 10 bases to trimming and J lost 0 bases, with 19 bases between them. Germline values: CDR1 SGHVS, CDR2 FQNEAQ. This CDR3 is CATTLLGGPSYEQYF. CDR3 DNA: TGTGCCACCACCCTTCTGGGAGGTCCCTCCTACGAGCAGTACTTC. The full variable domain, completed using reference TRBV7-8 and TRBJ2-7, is GAGVSQSPRYKVAKRGQDVALRCDPISGHVSLFWYQQALGQGPEFLTYFQNEAQLDKSGLPSDRFFAERPEGSVSTLKIQRTQQEDSAVYLCATTLLGGPSYEQYFGPGTRLTVT.